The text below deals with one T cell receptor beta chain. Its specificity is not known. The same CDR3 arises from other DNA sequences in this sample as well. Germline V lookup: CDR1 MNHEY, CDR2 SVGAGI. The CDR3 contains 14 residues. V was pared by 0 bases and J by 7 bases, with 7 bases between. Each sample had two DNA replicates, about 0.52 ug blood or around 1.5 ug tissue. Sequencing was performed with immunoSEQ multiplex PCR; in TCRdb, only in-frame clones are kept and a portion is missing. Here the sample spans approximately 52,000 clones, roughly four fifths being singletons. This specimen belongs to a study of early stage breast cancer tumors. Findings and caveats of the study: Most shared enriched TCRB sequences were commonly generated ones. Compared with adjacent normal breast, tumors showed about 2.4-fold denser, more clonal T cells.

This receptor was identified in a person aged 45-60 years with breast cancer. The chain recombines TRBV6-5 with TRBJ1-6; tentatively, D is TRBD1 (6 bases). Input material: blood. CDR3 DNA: TGTGCCAGCAGTTACTCTCAGGGGAATTCACCCCTCCACTTT. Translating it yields CASSYSQGNSPLHF.